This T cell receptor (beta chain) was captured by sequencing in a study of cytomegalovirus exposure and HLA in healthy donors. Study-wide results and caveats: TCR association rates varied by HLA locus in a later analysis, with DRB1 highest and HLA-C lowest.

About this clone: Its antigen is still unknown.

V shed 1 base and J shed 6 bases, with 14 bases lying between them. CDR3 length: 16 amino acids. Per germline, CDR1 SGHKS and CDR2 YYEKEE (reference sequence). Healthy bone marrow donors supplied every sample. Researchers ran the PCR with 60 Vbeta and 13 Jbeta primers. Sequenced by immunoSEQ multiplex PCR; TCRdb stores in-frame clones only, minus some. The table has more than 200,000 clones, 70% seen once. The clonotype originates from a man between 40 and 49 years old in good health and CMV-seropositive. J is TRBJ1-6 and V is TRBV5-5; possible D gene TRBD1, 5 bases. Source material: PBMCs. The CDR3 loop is CASSLPGRGFNSPLHF. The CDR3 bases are TGTGCCAGCAGCTTGCCGGGTAGGGGATTTAATTCACCCCTCCACTTT.